One T cell receptor beta chain is described in this entry. Its cognate antigen has yet to be identified. Compared with germline, one end of the junction differs, possibly owing to a read error. This sample stems from a study of tumor and adjacent non-tumor tissue in lung cancer (dated by TCRdb to 2017 to 2018). Study-level background: The cohort included roughly 11 adenocarcinoma, 2 squamous cell carcinoma and 1 small cell lung cancer patients. Ages among the roughly 15 patients ranged from about 31 to 80 years, there were roughly ten men and 5 women, and disease was at TNM stage I to III. In total, sequencing yielded under 150 million productive TCRbeta reads, which works out to an average of approximately 4.1 million reads per sample. The study compared bulk TCRbeta repertoires from lung tumor tissue and matched distant non-tumor lung tissue of about 16 lung cancer patients. TCRbeta CDR3 sequencing was performed on about 30 paired specimens, with one tumor sample and one normal lung sample collected per patient.

RNA was extracted from bulk unsorted tissue and checked for quality with a NanoDrop ND-1000 and an Agilent 2100. All donors had newly diagnosed lung cancer, had not received prior chemotherapy, and were admitted for thoracic surgery in China between August and November 2014. The study excluded patients who had received radiotherapy or chemotherapy before or who had another cancer at the same time. Surgical tissue pieces of roughly 1-2 cm3 were preserved in RNAlater solution and were kept at -80 degrees C until use. On the study overall, not on this receptor specifically: TCR diversity was significantly higher in younger patients, and greater tumor TCR diversity was associated with shorter overall survival and shorter disease-free survival. In normal lung, the top 100 clones accounted for a significantly larger cumulative share of the repertoire than in tumor tissue. Because peripheral blood was not sequenced, the blood TCRbeta repertoires of the lung cancer patients in the study went unexamined. The cohort had only about 14 patients, and the authors noted that larger samples and more detailed clinical data are needed. Neither the sequencing platform nor unique molecular identifiers are mentioned in the methods. Significantly higher TCR diversity (inverse Simpson) was observed in tumor tissue than in normal lung tissue (roughly 390 vs 170, P = 0.0075, Mann-Whitney U test).

Libraries were built with multiplex PCR. Sequencing used an Illumina HiSeq 2500. TCRbeta libraries were constructed through three rounds of nested PCR with primers (Table S4) according to protocols adapted from ARM-PCR. Before sequencing, PCR products of 200-500 bp were cut from the gel and purified using the QIAquick gel extraction kit. The study's own analysis went as follows. Reads were cleaned with Trimmomatic, merged with FLASH into complete CDR3 sequences, and assigned to V(D)J germline segments with MiTCR. Clonal diversity was calculated as the inverse Simpson's index using VDJtools. Productive reads were defined as in-frame sequences without a premature stop codon. TCRdb itself trimmed the public reads at Q25 with fastp, ran MiXCR and retained productive beta chains. Entries are consolidated by CDR3 protein sequence, retaining the most common genes and DNA. TCRdb's processing, not the authors', yielded these V and J calls. This sample has 90,000 or so distinct CDR3 sequences in its table, and about three fifths of those were observed once. The ten largest clones take up more than 14% of the sample.

For CDR1 and CDR2, the germline V gene (reference sequence) lists DFQATT and SNEGSKA. The CDR3 covers 11 residues, taking in both the cysteine and the phenylalanine. The only DNA kept is the CDR3, 33 bases in frame from the first base. The sample comprised lung tumor tissue. This TCR was recovered from a man aged 70 or older with non-small cell lung cancer. The rearrangement joined TRBV20-1 to TRBJ2-5; no D gene is confidently identified. The CDR3 corresponds to CSAPQLETQCF. The DNA sequence follows: TGCAGTGCCCCTCAGCTGGAGACCCAGTGCTTC.